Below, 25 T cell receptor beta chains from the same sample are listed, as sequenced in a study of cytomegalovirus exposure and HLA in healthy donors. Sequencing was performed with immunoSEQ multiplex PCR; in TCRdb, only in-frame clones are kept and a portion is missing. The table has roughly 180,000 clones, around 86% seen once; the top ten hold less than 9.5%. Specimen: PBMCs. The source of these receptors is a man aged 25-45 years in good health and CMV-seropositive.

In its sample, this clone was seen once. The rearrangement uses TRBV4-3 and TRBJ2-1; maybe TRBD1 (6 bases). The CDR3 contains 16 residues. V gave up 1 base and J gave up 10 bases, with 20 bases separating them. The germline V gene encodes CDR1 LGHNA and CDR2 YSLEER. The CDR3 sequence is CASSQGGPLGTIEQFF. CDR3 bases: TGCGCCAGCAGCCAAGGAGGGCCCCTGGGGACAATCGAGCAGTTCTTC.

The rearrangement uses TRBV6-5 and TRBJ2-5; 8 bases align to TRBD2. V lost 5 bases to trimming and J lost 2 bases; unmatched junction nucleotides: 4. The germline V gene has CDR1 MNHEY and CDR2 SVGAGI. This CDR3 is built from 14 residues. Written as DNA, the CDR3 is TGTGCCAGCAGTGACGGGGGGGCTCAAGAGACCCAGTACTTC. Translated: CASSDGGAQETQYF.

CDR3 amino acids: CASSALRGWDTEAFF. Here the CDR3 DNA reads TGTGCCAGCAGCGCCCTGCGCGGGTGGGACACTGAAGCTTTCTTT. The V gene is TRBV6-1, the J gene TRBJ1-1; D gene ambiguous. Germline CDR1 is MNHNS and CDR2 is SASEGT. This CDR3 is 15 amino acids long. V was cut by 6 bases and J by 3 bases, with 17 bases left in between.

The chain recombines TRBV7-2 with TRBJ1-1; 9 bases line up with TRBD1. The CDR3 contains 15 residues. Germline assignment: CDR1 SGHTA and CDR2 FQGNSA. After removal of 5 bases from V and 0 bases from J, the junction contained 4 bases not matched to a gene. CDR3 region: CASSPGQGMNTEAFF. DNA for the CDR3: TGTGCCAGCAGCCCCGGACAGGGGATGAACACTGAAGCTTTCTTT.

This CDR3 is CSVVGRGNTIYF. The DNA for the CDR3 is TGCAGCGTTGTTGGGAGAGGAAACACCATATATTTT. V usage is TRBV29-1 and J usage is TRBJ1-3, with D uncertain. Trimming pared 4 bases from V and 4 bases from J, leaving 8 bases between. This CDR3 comprises 12 residues. The germline V gene encodes CDR1 SQVTM and CDR2 ANQGSEA.

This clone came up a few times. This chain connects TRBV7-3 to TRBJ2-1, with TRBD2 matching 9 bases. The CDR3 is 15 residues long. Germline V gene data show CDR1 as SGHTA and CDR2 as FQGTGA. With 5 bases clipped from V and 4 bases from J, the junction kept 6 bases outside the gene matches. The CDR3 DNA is TGTGCCAGCAGCACCTTAGCGGGAGCATACAATGAGCAGTTCTTC. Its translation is CASSTLAGAYNEQFF.

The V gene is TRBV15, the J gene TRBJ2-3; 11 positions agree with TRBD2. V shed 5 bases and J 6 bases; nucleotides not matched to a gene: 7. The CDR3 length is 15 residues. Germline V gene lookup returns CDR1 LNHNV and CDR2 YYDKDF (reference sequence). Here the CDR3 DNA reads TGTGCCACCAGCTCCTTAGCGGGGGGGTGGGATACGCAGTATTTT. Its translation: CATSSLAGGWDTQYF.

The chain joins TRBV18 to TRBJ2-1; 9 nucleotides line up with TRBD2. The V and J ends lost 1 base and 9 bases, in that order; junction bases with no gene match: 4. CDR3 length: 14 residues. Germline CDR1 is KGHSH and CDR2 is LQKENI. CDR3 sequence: CASSPRDSGGEQFF. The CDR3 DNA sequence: TGTGCCAGCTCACCACGGGATAGCGGGGGTGAGCAGTTCTTC. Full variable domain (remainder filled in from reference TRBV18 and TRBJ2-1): NAGVMQNPRHLVRRRGQEARLRCSPMKGHSHVYWYRQLPEEGLKFMVYLQKENIIDESGMPKERFSAEFPKEGPSILRIQQVVRGDSAAYFCASSPRDSGGEQFFGPGTRLTVL.

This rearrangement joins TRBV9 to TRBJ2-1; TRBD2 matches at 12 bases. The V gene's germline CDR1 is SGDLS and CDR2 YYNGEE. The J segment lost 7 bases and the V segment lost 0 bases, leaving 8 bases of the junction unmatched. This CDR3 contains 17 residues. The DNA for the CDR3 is TGTGCCAGCAGCGTAGAGCTAGCGGGGGGGCCGGGGAATGAGCAGTTCTTC. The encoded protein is CASSVELAGGPGNEQFF.

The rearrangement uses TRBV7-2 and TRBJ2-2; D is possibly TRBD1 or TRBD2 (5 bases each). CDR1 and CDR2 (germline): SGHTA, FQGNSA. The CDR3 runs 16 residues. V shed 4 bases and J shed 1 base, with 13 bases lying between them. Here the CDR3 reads CASSSTGTLNTGELFF. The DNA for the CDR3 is TGTGCCAGCAGCTCGACCGGGACCCTGAACACCGGGGAGCTGTTTTTT. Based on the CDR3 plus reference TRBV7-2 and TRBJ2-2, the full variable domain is GAGVSQSPSNKVTEKGKDVELRCDPISGHTALYWYRQSLGQGLEFLIYFQGNSAPDKSGLPSDRFSAERTGGSVSTLTIQRTQQEDSAVYLCASSSTGTLNTGELFFGEGSRLTVL.

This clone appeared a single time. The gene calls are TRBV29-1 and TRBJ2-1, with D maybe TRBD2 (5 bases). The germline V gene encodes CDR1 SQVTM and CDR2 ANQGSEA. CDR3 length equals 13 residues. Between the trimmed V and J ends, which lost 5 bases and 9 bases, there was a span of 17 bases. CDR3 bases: TGCAGCGTTCATGAAGGGTCCCTAGCTGAGCAGTTCTTC. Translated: CSVHEGSLAEQFF.

CDR3 coding DNA: TGTGCCAGCAGTGCCCGGGGAATAAGTCAGCCCCAGCATTTT. Translated: CASSARGISQPQHF. The chain joins TRBV6-1 to TRBJ1-5; D is uncertain. Germline-derived CDR1 and CDR2 are MNHNS and SASEGT. With 4 bases removed from V and 6 bases from J, the gap between germline ends came to 13 bases. The CDR3 has 14 amino acids.

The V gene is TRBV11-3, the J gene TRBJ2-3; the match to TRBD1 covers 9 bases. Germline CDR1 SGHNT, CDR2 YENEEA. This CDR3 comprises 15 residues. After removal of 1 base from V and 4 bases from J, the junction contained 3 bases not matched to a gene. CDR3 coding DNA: TGTGCCAGCAGCTTAGCTGGACAGGGGCCAGATACGCAGTATTTT. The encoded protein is CASSLAGQGPDTQYF.

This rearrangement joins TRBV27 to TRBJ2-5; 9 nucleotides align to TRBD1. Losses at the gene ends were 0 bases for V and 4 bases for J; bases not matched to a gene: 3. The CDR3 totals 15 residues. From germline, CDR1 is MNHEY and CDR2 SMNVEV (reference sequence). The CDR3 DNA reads TGTGCCAGCAGTTTATCAACAGGGGGCGTAGAGACCCAGTACTTC. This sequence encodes CASSLSTGGVETQYF.

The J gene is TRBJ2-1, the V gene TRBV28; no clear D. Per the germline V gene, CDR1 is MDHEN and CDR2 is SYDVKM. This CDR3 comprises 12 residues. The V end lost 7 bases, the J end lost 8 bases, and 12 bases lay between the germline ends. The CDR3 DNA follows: TGTGCCAGCAATAGTGATTACGATGAGCAGTTCTTC. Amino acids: CASNSDYDEQFF. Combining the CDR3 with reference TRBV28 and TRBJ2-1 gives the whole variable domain DVKVTQSSRYLVKRTGEKVFLECVQDMDHENMFWYRQDPGLGLRLIYFSYDVKMKEKGDIPEGYSVSREKKERFSLILESASTNQTSMYLCASNSDYDEQFFGPGTRLTVL.

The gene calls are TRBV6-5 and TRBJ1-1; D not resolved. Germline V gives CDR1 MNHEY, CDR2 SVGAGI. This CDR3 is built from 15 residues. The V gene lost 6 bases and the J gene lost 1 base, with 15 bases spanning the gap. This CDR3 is CASSPPRAGNTEAFF. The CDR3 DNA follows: TGTGCCAGCAGCCCCCCGAGGGCTGGGAACACTGAAGCTTTCTTT.

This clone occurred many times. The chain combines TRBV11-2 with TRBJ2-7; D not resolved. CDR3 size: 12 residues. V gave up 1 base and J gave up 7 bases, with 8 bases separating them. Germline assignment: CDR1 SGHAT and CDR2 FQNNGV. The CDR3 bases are TGTGCCAGCAGCTTAGGAACTACAGAGCAGTACTTC. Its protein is CASSLGTTEQYF.

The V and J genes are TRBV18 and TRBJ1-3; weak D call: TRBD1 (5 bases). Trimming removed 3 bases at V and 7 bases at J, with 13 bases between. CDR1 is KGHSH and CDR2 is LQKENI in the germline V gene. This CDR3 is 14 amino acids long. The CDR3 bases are TGTGCCAGCTCACCCCAGGGCGACGGGAACACCATATATTTT. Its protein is CASSPQGDGNTIYF.

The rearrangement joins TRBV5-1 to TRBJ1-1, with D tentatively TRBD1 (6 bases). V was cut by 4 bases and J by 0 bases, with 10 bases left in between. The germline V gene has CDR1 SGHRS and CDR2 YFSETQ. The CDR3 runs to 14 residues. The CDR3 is CASSVEGVNTEAFF. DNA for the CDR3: TGCGCCAGCAGCGTAGAGGGGGTGAACACTGAAGCTTTCTTT.

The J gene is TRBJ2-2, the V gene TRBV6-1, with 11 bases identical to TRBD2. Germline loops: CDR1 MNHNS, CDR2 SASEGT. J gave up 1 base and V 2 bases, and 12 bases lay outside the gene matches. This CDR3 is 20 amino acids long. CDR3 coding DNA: TGTGCCAGCAGTGAAAGGAATTTAGCGGGAGGGCCCGAGAACACCGGGGAGCTGTTTTTT. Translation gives CASSERNLAGGPENTGELFF.

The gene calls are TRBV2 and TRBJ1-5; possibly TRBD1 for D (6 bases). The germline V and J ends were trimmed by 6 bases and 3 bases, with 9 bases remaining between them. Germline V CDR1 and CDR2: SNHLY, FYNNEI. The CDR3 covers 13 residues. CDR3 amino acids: CASRQGLNQPQHF. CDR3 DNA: TGTGCCAGCAGACAGGGACTCAATCAGCCCCAGCATTTT.

The CDR3 sequence is CASSLAGDEQYF. Written as DNA, the CDR3 is TGTGCCAGCAGCCTAGCGGGAGACGAGCAGTACTTC. The genes are TRBV5-6 and TRBJ2-7, with 10 nucleotides matching TRBD2. The germline V gene encodes CDR1 SGHDT and CDR2 YYEEEE. V dropped 4 bases and J dropped 5; count of bases not matched to a gene: 0. The CDR3 spans 12 residues.

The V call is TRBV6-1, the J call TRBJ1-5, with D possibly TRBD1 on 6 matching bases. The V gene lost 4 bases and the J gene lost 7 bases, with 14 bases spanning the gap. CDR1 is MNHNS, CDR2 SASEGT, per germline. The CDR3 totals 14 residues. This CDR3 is CASSGTGPGQPQHF. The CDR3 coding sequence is TGTGCCAGCAGTGGTACAGGGCCGGGCCAGCCCCAGCATTTT.

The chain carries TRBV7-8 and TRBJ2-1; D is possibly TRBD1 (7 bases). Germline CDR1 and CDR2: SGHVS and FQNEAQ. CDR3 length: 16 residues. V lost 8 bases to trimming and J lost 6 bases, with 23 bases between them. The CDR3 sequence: CASREGTAPRGNEQFF. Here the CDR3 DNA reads TGTGCCAGCCGCGAAGGGACAGCCCCGCGGGGCAATGAGCAGTTCTTC.

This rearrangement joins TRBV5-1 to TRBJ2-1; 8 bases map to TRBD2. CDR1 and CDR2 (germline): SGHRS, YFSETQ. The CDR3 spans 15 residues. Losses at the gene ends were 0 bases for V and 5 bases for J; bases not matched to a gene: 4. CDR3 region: CASSLEGLGHNEQFF. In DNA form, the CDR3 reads TGCGCCAGCAGCTTGGAGGGACTAGGTCACAATGAGCAGTTCTTC. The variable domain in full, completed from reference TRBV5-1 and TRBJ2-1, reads KAGVTQTPRYLIKTRGQQVTLSCSPISGHRSVSWYQQTPGQGLQFLFEYFSETQRNKGNFPGRFSGRQFSNSRSEMNVSTLELGDSALYLCASSLEGLGHNEQFFGPGTRLTVL.